The rows below give T cell receptor beta chains drawn from one sample of a study of cytomegalovirus exposure and HLA in healthy donors. TCRdb keeps only in-frame clones here, not all; method: immunoSEQ multiplex PCR. The sample consists of 130,000 or so clones, about three quarters of them appearing once. The sample taken for sequencing was PBMCs. Source of these receptors: a man in his forties in good health and CMV-seropositive. Each CDR3 is given with its conserved first and last residue. The order of the fields is D gene, V gene, clone size, J gene, CDR3 protein, CDR3 DNA. The D gene is left open where the match is weak. For some rows the clone size is stated as once, few or many, or as a class when expanded; others skip it.

d_gene: TRBD2; v_gene: TRBV28; abundance: .; j_gene: TRBJ2-3; CDR3aa: CASSSRSSGKPDTQYF; CDR3nt: TGTGCCAGCAGTTCCCGGAGTAGCGGGAAGCCAGATACGCAGTATTTT
d_gene: .; v_gene: TRBV27; abundance: .; j_gene: TRBJ2-2; CDR3aa: CASSLSSGAPGGELFF; CDR3nt: TGTGCCAGCAGTTTATCGTCCGGAGCACCGGGCGGGGAGCTGTTTTTT
d_gene: .; v_gene: TRBV10-3; abundance: .; j_gene: TRBJ2-5; CDR3aa: CAISETFQETQYF; CDR3nt: TGTGCCATCAGTGAGACATTTCAAGAGACCCAGTACTTC
d_gene: TRBD2; v_gene: TRBV5-4; abundance: .; j_gene: TRBJ2-1; CDR3aa: CASSLTSGSWNEQFF; CDR3nt: TGTGCCAGCAGCTTGACTAGCGGGAGTTGGAATGAGCAGTTCTTC
d_gene: TRBD1; v_gene: TRBV7-2; abundance: .; j_gene: TRBJ1-1; CDR3aa: CASSLNPQGANTEAFF; CDR3nt: TGTGCCAGCAGCTTAAACCCACAGGGGGCGAACACTGAAGCTTTCTTT
d_gene: TRBD1; v_gene: TRBV11-2; abundance: .; j_gene: TRBJ1-2; CDR3aa: CASSSGRGTAPNYGYTF; CDR3nt: TGTGCCAGCAGCTCCGGTAGGGGGACAGCCCCTAACTATGGCTACACCTTC
d_gene: .; v_gene: TRBV27; abundance: .; j_gene: TRBJ1-1; CDR3aa: CASSLSGAVSEAFF; CDR3nt: TGTGCCAGCAGTTTATCGGGGGCGGTATCTGAAGCTTTCTTT
d_gene: .; v_gene: TRBV28; abundance: .; j_gene: TRBJ1-5; CDR3aa: CASSLGGQPQHF; CDR3nt: TGTGCCAGCAGTTTGGGAGGGCAGCCCCAGCATTTT
d_gene: .; v_gene: TRBV5-1; abundance: .; j_gene: TRBJ2-2; CDR3aa: CASSLGQTGGELFF; CDR3nt: TGCGCCAGCAGCTTGGGACAGACGGGCGGGGAGCTGTTTTTT
d_gene: .; v_gene: TRBV19; abundance: .; j_gene: TRBJ1-1; CDR3aa: CASTSTSGQMNTEAFF; CDR3nt: TGTGCCAGTACCTCGACAAGCGGACAGATGAACACTGAAGCTTTCTTT
d_gene: TRBD1; v_gene: TRBV30; abundance: once; j_gene: TRBJ1-1; CDR3aa: CAWERTGEAFF; CDR3nt: TGTGCCTGGGAGAGGACAGGTGAAGCTTTCTTT
d_gene: .; v_gene: TRBV18; abundance: .; j_gene: TRBJ1-2; CDR3aa: CASSPGHSKEGYTF; CDR3nt: TGTGCCAGCTCACCGGGACACTCGAAGGAGGGCTACACCTTC
d_gene: .; v_gene: TRBV6-5; abundance: .; j_gene: TRBJ2-1; CDR3aa: CASSYARDTNYNEQFF; CDR3nt: TGTGCCAGCAGTTACGCAAGGGACACCAACTACAATGAGCAGTTCTTC
d_gene: .; v_gene: TRBV5-1; abundance: .; j_gene: TRBJ2-2; CDR3aa: CASSLAVSDTGELFF; CDR3nt: TGCGCCAGCAGCTTGGCCGTGAGTGACACCGGGGAGCTGTTTTTT
d_gene: TRBD1; v_gene: TRBV30; abundance: .; j_gene: TRBJ1-5; CDR3aa: CAWSEDRSQPQHF; CDR3nt: TGTGCCTGGAGTGAGGACAGGTCTCAGCCCCAGCATTTT
d_gene: TRBD1; v_gene: TRBV10-3; abundance: .; j_gene: TRBJ2-2; CDR3aa: CAIQGQTNTGELFF; CDR3nt: TGTGCCATCCAGGGACAGACGAACACCGGGGAGCTGTTTTTT
d_gene: .; v_gene: TRBV7-9; abundance: .; j_gene: TRBJ1-1; CDR3aa: CASSLAQRSWDTEAFF; CDR3nt: TGTGCCAGCAGCTTAGCGCAACGGAGTTGGGACACTGAAGCTTTCTTT